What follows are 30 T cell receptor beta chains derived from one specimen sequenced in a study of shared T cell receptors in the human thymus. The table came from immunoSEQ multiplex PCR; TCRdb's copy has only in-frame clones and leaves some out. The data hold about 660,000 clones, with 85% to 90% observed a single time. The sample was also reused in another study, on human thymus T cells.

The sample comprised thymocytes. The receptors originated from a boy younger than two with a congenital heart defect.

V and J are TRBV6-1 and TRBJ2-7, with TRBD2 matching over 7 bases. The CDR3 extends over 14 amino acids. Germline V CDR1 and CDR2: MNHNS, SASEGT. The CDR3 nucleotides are TGTATCATCGGGCTAGCGGCCCGTTCCTACGAGCAGTACTTC. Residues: CIIGLAARSYEQYF.

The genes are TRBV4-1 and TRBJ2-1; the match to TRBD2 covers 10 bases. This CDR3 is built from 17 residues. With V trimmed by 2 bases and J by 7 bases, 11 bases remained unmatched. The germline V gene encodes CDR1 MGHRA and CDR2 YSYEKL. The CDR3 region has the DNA TGCGCCAGCAGCCAAACTAGCGGGACCGCGGGGAAAAATGAGCAGTTCTTC. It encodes CASSQTSGTAGKNEQFF.

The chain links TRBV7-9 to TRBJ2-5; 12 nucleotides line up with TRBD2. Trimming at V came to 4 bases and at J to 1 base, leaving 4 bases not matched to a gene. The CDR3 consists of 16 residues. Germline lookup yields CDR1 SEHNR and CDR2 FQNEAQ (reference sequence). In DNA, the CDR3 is TGTGCCAGCAGCTCTCGACTAGCGGGGGCCCAAGAGACCCAGTACTTC. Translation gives CASSSRLAGAQETQYF.

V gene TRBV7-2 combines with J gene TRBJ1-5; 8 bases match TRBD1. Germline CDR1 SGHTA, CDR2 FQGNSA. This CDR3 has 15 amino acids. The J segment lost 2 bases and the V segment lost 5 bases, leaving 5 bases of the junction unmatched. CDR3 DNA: TGTGCCAGCAGCCCGGGACAGGAGGGCAATCAGCCCCAGCATTTT. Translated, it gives CASSPGQEGNQPQHF.

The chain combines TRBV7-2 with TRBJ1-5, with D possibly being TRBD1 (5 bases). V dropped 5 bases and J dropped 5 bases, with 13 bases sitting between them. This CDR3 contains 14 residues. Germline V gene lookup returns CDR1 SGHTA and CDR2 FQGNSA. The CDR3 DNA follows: TGTGCCAGCAGCGACCCGGGGGGACATCAGCCCCAGCATTTT. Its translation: CASSDPGGHQPQHF.

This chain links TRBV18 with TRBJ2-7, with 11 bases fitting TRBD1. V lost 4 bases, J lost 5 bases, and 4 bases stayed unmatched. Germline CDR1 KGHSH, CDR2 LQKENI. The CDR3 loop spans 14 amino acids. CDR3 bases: TGTGCCAGCTCACTTGGGACAGGGGGGGACGAGCAGTACTTC. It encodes CASSLGTGGDEQYF.

This CDR3 reads CASSEYNSGTRNHNEQFF. The CDR3 bases are TGTGCCAGCAGTGAATATAACTCGGGGACTAGAAACCACAATGAGCAGTTCTTC. The genes are TRBV25-1 and TRBJ2-1, with 8 bases fitting TRBD2. This CDR3 comprises 18 residues. The V gene end was trimmed by 0 bases and the J gene end by 5 bases; junction bases not matched to a gene: 12. Germline V gene sequence: CDR1 MGHDK, CDR2 SYGVNS. The variable domain in full, with the rest retrieved from reference TRBV25-1 and TRBJ2-1, is EADIYQTPRYLVIGTGKKITLECSQTMGHDKMYWYQQDPGMELHLIHYSYGVNSTEKGDLSSESTVSRIRTEHFPLTLESARPSHTSQYLCASSEYNSGTRNHNEQFFGPGTRLTVL.

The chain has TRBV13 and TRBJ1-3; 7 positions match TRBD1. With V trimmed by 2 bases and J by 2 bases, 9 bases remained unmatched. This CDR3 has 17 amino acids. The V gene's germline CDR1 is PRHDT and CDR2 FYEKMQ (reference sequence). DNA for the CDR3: TGTGCCAGCAGCTTAAAAGTGGGGCAGGGGGCTGGAAACACCATATATTTT. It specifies CASSLKVGQGAGNTIYF. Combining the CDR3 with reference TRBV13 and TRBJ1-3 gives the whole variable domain AAGVIQSPRHLIKEKRETATLKCYPIPRHDTVYWYQQGPGQDPQFLISFYEKMQSDKGSIPDRFSAQQFSDYHSELNMSSLELGDSALYFCASSLKVGQGAGNTIYFGEGSWLTVV.

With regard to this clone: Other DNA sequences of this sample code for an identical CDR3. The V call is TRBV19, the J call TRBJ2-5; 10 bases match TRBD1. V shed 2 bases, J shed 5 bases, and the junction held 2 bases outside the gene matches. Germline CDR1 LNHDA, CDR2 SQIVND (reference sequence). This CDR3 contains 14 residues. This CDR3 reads CASSIRTGGETQYF. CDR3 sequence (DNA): TGTGCCAGTAGTATACGGACAGGGGGGGAGACCCAGTACTTC.

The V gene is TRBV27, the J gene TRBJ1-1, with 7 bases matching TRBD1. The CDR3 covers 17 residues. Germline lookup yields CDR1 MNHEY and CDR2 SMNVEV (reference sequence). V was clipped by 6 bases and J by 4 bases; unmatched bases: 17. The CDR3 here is CASSPEQGPLGFTEAFF. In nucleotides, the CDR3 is TGTGCCAGCAGCCCGGAACAGGGGCCTCTGGGGTTCACTGAAGCTTTCTTT.

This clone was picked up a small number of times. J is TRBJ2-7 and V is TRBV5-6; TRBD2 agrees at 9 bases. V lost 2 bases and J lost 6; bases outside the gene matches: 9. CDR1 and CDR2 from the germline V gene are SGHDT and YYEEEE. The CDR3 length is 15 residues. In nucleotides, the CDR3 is TGTGCCAGCAGCTTCGGGACTAGCATGCCCTCCGAGCAGTACTTC. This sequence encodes CASSFGTSMPSEQYF.

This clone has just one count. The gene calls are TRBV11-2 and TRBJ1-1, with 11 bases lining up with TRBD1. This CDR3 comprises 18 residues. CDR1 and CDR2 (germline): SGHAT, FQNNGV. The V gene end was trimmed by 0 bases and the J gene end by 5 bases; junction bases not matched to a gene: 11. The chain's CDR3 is CASSLDLTPGQGATEAFF. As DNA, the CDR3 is TGTGCCAGCAGCTTAGATCTAACCCCTGGACAGGGGGCTACTGAAGCTTTCTTT.

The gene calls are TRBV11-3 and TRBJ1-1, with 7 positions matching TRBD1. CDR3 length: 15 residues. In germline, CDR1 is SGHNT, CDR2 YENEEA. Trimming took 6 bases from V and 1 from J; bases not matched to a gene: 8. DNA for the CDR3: TGTGCCAGCAGACCCCAGACAGGGAGGAACACTGAAGCTTTCTTT. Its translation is CASRPQTGRNTEAFF.

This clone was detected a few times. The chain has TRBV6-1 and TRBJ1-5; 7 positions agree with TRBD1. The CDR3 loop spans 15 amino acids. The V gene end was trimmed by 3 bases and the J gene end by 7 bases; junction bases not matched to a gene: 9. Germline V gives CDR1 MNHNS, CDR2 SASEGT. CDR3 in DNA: TGTGCCAGCAGTGAGGACAGGTGCTTAGGGCAGCCCCAGCATTTT. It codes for CASSEDRCLGQPQHF.

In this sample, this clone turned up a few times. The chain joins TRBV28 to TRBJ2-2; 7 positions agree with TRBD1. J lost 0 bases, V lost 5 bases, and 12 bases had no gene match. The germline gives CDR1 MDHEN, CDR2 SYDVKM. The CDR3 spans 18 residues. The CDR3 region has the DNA TGTGCCAGCAGTGCCCGGGACAGAAACGCCGCGAACACCGGGGAGCTGTTTTTT. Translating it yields CASSARDRNAANTGELFF.

The CDR3 coding sequence is TGTGCCAGCAGTTTACTTAGCGGGAGGTGGCAAGAGACCCAGTACTTC. Protein sequence: CASSLLSGRWQETQYF. The chain joins TRBV27 to TRBJ2-5; TRBD2 agrees at 10 bases. After removal of 2 bases from V and 2 bases from J, the junction contained 5 bases not matched to a gene. Germline values: CDR1 MNHEY, CDR2 SMNVEV (reference sequence). This CDR3 is built from 16 residues.

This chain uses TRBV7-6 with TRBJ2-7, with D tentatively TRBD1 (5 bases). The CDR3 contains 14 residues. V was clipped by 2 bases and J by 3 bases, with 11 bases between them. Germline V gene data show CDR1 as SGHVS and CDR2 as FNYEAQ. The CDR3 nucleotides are TGTGCCAGCAGCTTAAGAACAGGTTTCTACGAGCAGTACTTC. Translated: CASSLRTGFYEQYF.

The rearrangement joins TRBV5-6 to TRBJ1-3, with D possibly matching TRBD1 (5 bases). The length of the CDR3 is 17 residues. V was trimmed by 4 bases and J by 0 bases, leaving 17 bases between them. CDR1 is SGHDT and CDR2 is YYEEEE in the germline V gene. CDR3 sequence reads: CASSRQPGGVSGNTIYF. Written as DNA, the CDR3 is TGTGCCAGCAGCCGCCAACCTGGGGGGGTCTCTGGAAACACCATATATTTT.

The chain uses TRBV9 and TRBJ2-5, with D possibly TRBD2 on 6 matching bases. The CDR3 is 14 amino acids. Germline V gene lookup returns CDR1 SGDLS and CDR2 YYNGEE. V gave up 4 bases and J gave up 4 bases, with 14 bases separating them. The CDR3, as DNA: TGTGCCAGCAGCCCTAGTGGAGGGGTAGAGACCCAGTACTTC. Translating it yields CASSPSGGVETQYF.

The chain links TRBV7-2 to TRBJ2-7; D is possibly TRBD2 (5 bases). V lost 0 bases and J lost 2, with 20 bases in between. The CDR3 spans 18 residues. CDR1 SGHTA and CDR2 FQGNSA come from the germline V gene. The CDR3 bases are TGTGCCAGCAGCTTAGCGCCCGGCCGGGAATCTCTCCCCTACGAGCAGTACTTC. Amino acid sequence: CASSLAPGRESLPYEQYF. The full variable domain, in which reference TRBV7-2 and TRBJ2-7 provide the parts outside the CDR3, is GAGVSQSPSNKVTEKGKDVELRCDPISGHTALYWYRQSLGQGLEFLIYFQGNSAPDKSGLPSDRFSAERTGGSVSTLTIQRTQQEDSAVYLCASSLAPGRESLPYEQYFGPGTRLTVT.

The CDR3 reads CATSRAFGGSSYEQYF. CDR3 coding DNA: TGTGCCACCAGCAGAGCTTTCGGCGGGAGCTCCTACGAGCAGTACTTC. This sequence joins TRBV15 and TRBJ2-7, with 7 bases aligning to TRBD2. This CDR3 is built from 16 residues. Germline V gene sequence: CDR1 LNHNV, CDR2 YYDKDF (reference sequence). J gave up 0 bases and V 1 base, and 6 bases lay outside the gene matches.

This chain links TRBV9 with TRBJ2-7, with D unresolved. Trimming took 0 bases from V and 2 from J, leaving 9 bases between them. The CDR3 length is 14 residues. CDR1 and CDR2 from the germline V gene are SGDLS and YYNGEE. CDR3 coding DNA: TGTGCCAGCAGCGTAGCTGGCAGTCCCTACGAGCAGTACTTC. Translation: CASSVAGSPYEQYF.

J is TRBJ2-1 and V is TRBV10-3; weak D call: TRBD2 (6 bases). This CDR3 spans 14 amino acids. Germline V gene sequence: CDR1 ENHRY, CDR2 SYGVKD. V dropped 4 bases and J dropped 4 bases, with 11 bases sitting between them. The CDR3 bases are TGTGCCATCAGTGGGCGGGATCAGTACAATGAGCAGTTCTTC. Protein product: CAISGRDQYNEQFF.

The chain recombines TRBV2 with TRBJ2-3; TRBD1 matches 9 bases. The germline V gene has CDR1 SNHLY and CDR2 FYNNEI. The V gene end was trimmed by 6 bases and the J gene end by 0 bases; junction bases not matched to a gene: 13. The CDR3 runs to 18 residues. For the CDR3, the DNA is TGTGCCAGCAGCCTCAGACAGGGGGAAGACCCTAGCACAGATACGCAGTATTTT. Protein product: CASSLRQGEDPSTDTQYF.

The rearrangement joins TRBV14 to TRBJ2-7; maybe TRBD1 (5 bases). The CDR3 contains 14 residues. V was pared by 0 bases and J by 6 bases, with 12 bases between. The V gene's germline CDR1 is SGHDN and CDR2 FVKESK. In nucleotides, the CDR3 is TGTGCCAGCAGCCAAGATCAAGGGGAACGCGAGCAGTACTTC. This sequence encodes CASSQDQGEREQYF.

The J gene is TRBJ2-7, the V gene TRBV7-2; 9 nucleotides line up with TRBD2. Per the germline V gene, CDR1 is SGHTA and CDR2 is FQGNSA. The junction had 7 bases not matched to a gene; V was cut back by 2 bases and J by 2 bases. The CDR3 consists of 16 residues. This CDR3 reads CASSLLWASGTYEQYF. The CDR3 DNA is TGTGCCAGCAGCTTATTGTGGGCTAGCGGGACCTACGAGCAGTACTTC.

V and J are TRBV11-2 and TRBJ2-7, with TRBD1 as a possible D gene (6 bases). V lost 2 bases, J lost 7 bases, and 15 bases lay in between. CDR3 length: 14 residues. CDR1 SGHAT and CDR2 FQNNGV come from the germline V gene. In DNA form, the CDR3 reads TGTGCCAGCAGCTTAAGTGGGGGCCCTACAGAGCAGTACTTC. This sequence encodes CASSLSGGPTEQYF.

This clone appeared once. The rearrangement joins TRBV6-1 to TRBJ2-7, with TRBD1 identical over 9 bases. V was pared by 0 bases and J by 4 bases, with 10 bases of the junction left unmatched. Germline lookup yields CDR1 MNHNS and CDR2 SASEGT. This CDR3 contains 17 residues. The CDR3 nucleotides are TGTGCCAGCAGTGAAGCGCGTTTCGACAGGGGGGGGTACGAGCAGTACTTC. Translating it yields CASSEARFDRGGYEQYF.

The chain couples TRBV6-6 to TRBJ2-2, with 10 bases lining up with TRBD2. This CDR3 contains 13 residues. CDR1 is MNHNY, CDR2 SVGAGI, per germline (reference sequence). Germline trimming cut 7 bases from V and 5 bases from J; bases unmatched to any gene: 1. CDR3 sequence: CASIAGGTGELFF. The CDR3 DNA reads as TGTGCCAGCATAGCGGGAGGAACCGGGGAGCTGTTTTTT.

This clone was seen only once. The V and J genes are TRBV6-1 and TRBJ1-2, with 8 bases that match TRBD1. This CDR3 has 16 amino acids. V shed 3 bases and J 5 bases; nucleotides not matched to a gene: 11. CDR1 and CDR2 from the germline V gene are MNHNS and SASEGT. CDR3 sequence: CASSDFKGGQEYGYTF. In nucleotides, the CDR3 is TGTGCCAGCAGTGATTTCAAGGGGGGACAGGAATATGGCTACACCTTC.